The present T cell receptor beta chain was sequenced within a study of cytomegalovirus exposure and HLA in healthy donors. V trimming: 6 bases; J trimming: 0 bases; junction bases outside the gene matches: 4. Germline loops: CDR1 SGDLS, CDR2 YYNGEE. The CDR3 runs to 15 residues. In the PCR, 60 Vbeta and 13 Jbeta primers were used. TCRdb keeps only in-frame clones here, not all; method: immunoSEQ multiplex PCR. Reported are approximately 110,000 clones; the ten largest clones contain 6.5% to 7%. The clonotype comes from a man aged 40-49 years in good health and CMV-seropositive. The chain recombines TRBV9 with TRBJ2-2, with TRBD1 matching over 8 bases. Sequencing was performed on PBMCs. The CDR3 is CASTRTGTNTGELFF. The CDR3 DNA reads TGTGCCAGCACCCGGACAGGGACGAACACCGGGGAGCTGTTTTTT.